One TCR beta chain is described in this entry. Germline CDR1 is SEHNR and CDR2 is FQNEAQ (reference sequence). CDR3 length: 15 residues. V dropped 0 bases and J dropped 7; count of bases not matched to a gene: 6. The data stem from a study of blood T cell repertoires in COVID-19. Study information: Sites in the United States, Italy and Spain provided acute and convalescent COVID-19 samples. PBMCs, B-cell-depleted T cells, or T cells provided the cDNA or gDNA that made up the material.

Authors' methods: Amplifying reference gene primers gave estimates of nucleated cell counts. Using immunoSEQ multiplex PCR, the repertoire was profiled, and TCRdb retains in-frame clones only, with some absent. V, J and clone size derive from that table, while D and trimming were established from the DNA sequence. The sample consists of around 40,000 clones, about 89% of them appearing once. This sequence joins TRBV7-9 and TRBJ2-1, with TRBD2 matching over 7 bases. The sequencing input was peripheral blood. This sequence originates from a man aged 50-59 years with active COVID-19. CDR3 sequence: CASSLARREGNEQFF. CDR3 nucleotide sequence: TGTGCCAGCAGCTTAGCGAGGAGGGAGGGTAATGAGCAGTTCTTC. Complete variable domain (other parts from reference TRBV7-9 and TRBJ2-1): DTGVSQNPRHKITKRGQNVTFRCDPISEHNRLYWYRQTLGQGPEFLTYFQNEAQLEKSRLLSDRFSAERPKGSFSTLEIQRTEQGDSAMYLCASSLARREGNEQFFGPGTRLTVL.